Presented here are 12 T cell receptor beta chains from one specimen sequenced in a study of glioma-infiltrating T cells. The iRepertoire nested amplicon-rescue multiplex PCR amplified TCR alpha and beta CDR3s from RNA. TCRdb recomputed calls from the multiplex PCR reads with MiXCR, one row per CDR3 protein. The sample holds 15,000 to 20,000 distinct CDR3 sequences, 58% seen once. The sequencing input was glioma tissue, nonneoplastic brain tissue, or PBMCs (not recorded which). The receptors were gathered from a human donor with low-grade glioma or glioblastoma, undergoing nonglioma brain surgery, or in good health (not recorded which).

The V gene is TRBV24-1, the J gene TRBJ2-1, with D unresolved. The CDR3 is made up of 15 amino acids. Germline V lookup: CDR1 KGHDR, CDR2 SFDVKD. Between the trimmed V and J ends, which lost 3 bases and 7 bases, there was a span of 15 bases. CDR3: CATSDGSPLINEQFF. In DNA, the CDR3 is TGTGCCACCAGTGATGGCAGCCCGCTTATTAATGAGCAGTTCTTC.

V and J are TRBV6-2 or TRBV6-3 and TRBJ1-1; no reliable D call. Trimming shortened V by 2 bases and J by 1 base, and 11 bases separated the two germline ends. CDR1 is MNHEY, CDR2 SVGEGT, per germline. The CDR3 extends over 15 amino acids. The CDR3, as DNA: TGTGCCAGCAGTTACCCGAGCGGAGGGAACACTGAAGCTTTCTTT. Its translation: CASSYPSGGNTEAFF.

The chain has TRBV29-1 and TRBJ1-1, with a weak D call TRBD1 (6 bases). The CDR3 length is 14 residues. Trimming took off 3 bases at V and 2 bases at J, with 13 bases between the two ends. Germline CDR1 is SQVTM and CDR2 is ANQGSEA. The chain's CDR3 is CSVDQGLGNTEAFF. CDR3 nucleotides: TGCAGCGTTGATCAGGGGTTGGGTAACACTGAAGCTTTCTTT.

The V and J genes are TRBV28 and TRBJ1-5, with D uncertain. V lost 5 bases and J 4 bases, leaving 15 bases between the germline ends. Germline-derived CDR1 and CDR2 are MDHEN and SYDVKM. This CDR3 has 15 residues. This CDR3 is CASSPETPLNQPQHF. The CDR3 bases are TGTGCCAGCAGTCCGGAGACACCTCTTAATCAGCCCCAGCATTTT.

The chain is built from TRBV15 and TRBJ2-2; perhaps TRBD1 as D (5 bases). The V and J ends lost 9 bases and 10 bases respectively, with 21 bases between them. Germline V gene sequence: CDR1 LNHNV, CDR2 YYDKDF (reference sequence). CDR3 length equals 14 residues. The CDR3 is CATAQTANTKELFF. The CDR3 DNA follows: TGTGCCACGGCGCAGACAGCCAACACTAAGGAGCTGTTTTTT.

This chain joins TRBV29-1 and TRBJ2-5, with no clear D. The CDR3 runs to 12 residues. The germline V gene encodes CDR1 SQVTM and CDR2 ANQGSEA. Trimming removed 4 bases from V and 4 bases from J, with 10 bases in between. The CDR3 DNA follows: TGCAGCGTTGGTTCAGGCACAGAGACCCAGTACTTC. Translated, it gives CSVGSGTETQYF.

The table lists this clonotype with a few counts. The rearrangement joins TRBV27 to TRBJ1-1; perhaps TRBD1 as D (6 bases). The CDR3 has 16 amino acids. Trimming removed 8 bases from V and 0 bases from J, with 19 bases in between. Germline V gene lookup returns CDR1 MNHEY and CDR2 SMNVEV (reference sequence). CDR3 bases: TGTGCCAGCCGGAGGGGGTTTAACTTCATGAACACTGAAGCTTTCTTT. Its protein is CASRRGFNFMNTEAFF.

This clonotype was detected a few times. V and J are TRBV27 and TRBJ1-1; D is uncertain. Trimming shortened V by 2 bases and J by 0 bases, and 7 bases separated the two germline ends. This CDR3 is built from 14 residues. Germline loops: CDR1 MNHEY, CDR2 SMNVEV (reference sequence). The CDR3 loop reads CASSLTWVNTEAFF. As DNA, the CDR3 is TGTGCCAGCAGTTTAACCTGGGTGAACACTGAAGCTTTCTTT.

The V call is TRBV20-1, the J call TRBJ2-1; 7 bases fit TRBD2. The length of the CDR3 is 14 residues. The V and J ends lost 3 bases and 7 bases, in that order; junction bases with no gene match: 9. Germline CDR1 is DFQATT and CDR2 is SNEGSKA (reference sequence). In nucleotides, the CDR3 is TGCAGTGCTAGTTTTGGGTCTAGCGGTAATGAGCAGTTCTTC. Residues: CSASFGSSGNEQFF.

The J gene is TRBJ2-7, the V gene TRBV20-1; D unresolved. The germline gives CDR1 DFQATT, CDR2 SNEGSKA (reference sequence). The CDR3 is made up of 16 amino acids. V was shortened by 0 bases and J by 0 bases, with 15 bases between the two germline ends. Here the CDR3 DNA reads TGCAGTGCTAGAGATAGTTGGGCAAGGAACTCCTACGAGCAGTACTTC. Translated: CSARDSWARNSYEQYF.

V and J are TRBV6-2 or TRBV6-3 and TRBJ1-5; 7 bases map to TRBD1. The germline V gene encodes CDR1 MNHEY and CDR2 SVGEGT. J gave up 6 bases and V 4 bases, and 9 bases lay outside the gene matches. CDR3 length equals 15 residues. This CDR3 reads CASSSQGKMGQPQHF. CDR3 nucleotide sequence: TGTGCCAGCAGTTCACAGGGGAAAATGGGTCAGCCCCAGCATTTT.

The V gene is TRBV6-1, the J gene TRBJ1-4; D is perhaps TRBD1 (5 bases). Germline loops: CDR1 MNHNS, CDR2 SASEGT. The CDR3 runs 14 residues. Trimming took 9 bases from V and 4 from J, leaving 15 bases between them. The CDR3: CASGGTAHNEKLFF. CDR3 sequence (DNA): TGTGCCAGTGGAGGGACCGCTCATAATGAAAAACTGTTTTTT.